Each of the 31 T cell receptor beta chains below was sequenced from the same sample in a study of identical twins (dated by TCRdb to 2016 to 2018). Library construction relied on 5' RACE. Sequencing was performed on an Illumina HiSeq 2000. In TCRdb, the public reads were trimmed at Q25 with fastp and aligned with MiXCR, with productive beta chains retained. Every distinct CDR3 protein forms one entry, paired with its most common genes and DNA. The table for this sample lists 640,000 or so distinct CDR3 sequences; approximately 6.1% of them were counted only once. Jointly, the top ten make up about 1.8% of the sample. What was sequenced was naive T cells sorted from blood. The cell subset or site tag for this specimen amounts to: cells isolated with a human naive T-cell isolation kit. Receptor source: a man between 18 and 35 years old in good health.

This clonotype was seen at least ten times. The V and J genes are TRBV20-1 and TRBJ2-1; either TRBD1 or TRBD2 may supply D (5 bases each). V was clipped by 1 base and J by 6 bases, with 16 bases between them. CDR1 and CDR2 from the germline V gene are DFQATT and SNEGSKA (reference sequence). The CDR3 covers 15 residues. CDR3 bases: TGCAGTGCTAGAGTAAGGGCACCGGGGCGCAATGAGCAGTTCTTC. The encoded protein is CSARVRAPGRNEQFF.

The table lists this clonotype with many counts. The chain links TRBV20-1 to TRBJ2-7; D may be TRBD1 or TRBD2 (5 bases each). The CDR3 runs to 15 residues. Trimming pared 0 bases from V and 0 bases from J, leaving 12 bases between. Germline CDR1 is DFQATT and CDR2 is SNEGSKA (reference sequence). In DNA form, the CDR3 reads TGCAGTGCTAGAGATTTCGGGACCCGCTCCTACGAGCAGTACTTC. As protein: CSARDFGTRSYEQYF.

This clonotype came up a few times. The CDR3 spells CASSLVLAGVRNEQFF. Written as DNA, the CDR3 is TGTGCCAGCAGCTTAGTACTAGCGGGAGTAAGAAATGAGCAGTTCTTC. The genes are TRBV7-9 and TRBJ2-1; 11 positions agree with TRBD2. There are 16 residues in the CDR3. The V gene end was trimmed by 1 base and the J gene end by 7 bases; junction bases not matched to a gene: 6. Per the germline V gene, CDR1 is SEHNR and CDR2 is FQNEAQ (reference sequence). The full variable domain, completed using reference TRBV7-9 and TRBJ2-1, is DTGVSQNPRHKITKRGQNVTFRCDPISEHNRLYWYRQTLGQGPEFLTYFQNEAQLEKSRLLSDRFSAERPKGSFSTLEIQRTEQGDSAMYLCASSLVLAGVRNEQFFGPGTRLTVL.

This clonotype was found many times. The rearrangement uses TRBV5-1 and TRBJ2-3; 8 nucleotides match TRBD1. Trimming at V came to 0 bases and at J to 4 bases, leaving 13 bases not matched to a gene. CDR1 is SGHRS, CDR2 YFSETQ, per germline. The CDR3 length is 18 residues. This CDR3 reads CASSLARRRTGSADTQYF. CDR3 nucleotides: TGCGCCAGCAGCTTGGCCAGACGTAGGACAGGGAGCGCAGATACGCAGTATTTT.

This clonotype showed up many times. This chain uses TRBV5-1 with TRBJ2-5; a weak D match, TRBD1 (5 bases). Between the trimmed V and J ends, which lost 0 bases and 1 base, there was a span of 19 bases. The CDR3 extends over 18 amino acids. Germline V gene data show CDR1 as SGHRS and CDR2 as YFSETQ. As DNA, the CDR3 is TGCGCCAGCAGCTTGGCCTTAATGGCAGGGTCGGCCCAAGAGACCCAGTACTTC. This codes for CASSLALMAGSAQETQYF. Drawing the rest from reference TRBV5-1 and TRBJ2-5, the complete variable domain is KAGVTQTPRYLIKTRGQQVTLSCSPISGHRSVSWYQQTPGQGLQFLFEYFSETQRNKGNFPGRFSGRQFSNSRSEMNVSTLELGDSALYLCASSLALMAGSAQETQYFGPGTRLLVL.

Ten or more counts support this clonotype. This sequence joins TRBV12-3 or TRBV12-4 and TRBJ2-3; a weak D match, TRBD1 (6 bases). The CDR3 sequence is 15 residues long. V lost 7 bases, J lost 11 bases, and 25 bases lay in between. The CDR3 DNA reads TGTGCCAGCACTGGACCACAGGGTTATTGGAGTGGGCAGTATTTT. This gives the protein CASTGPQGYWSGQYF.

The sample holds a few counts of this clonotype. The chain links TRBV5-1 to TRBJ2-7; D unresolved. CDR1 is SGHRS and CDR2 is YFSETQ in the germline V gene. The ends were cut back, 0 bases at V and 5 bases at J, with 6 bases in the middle. The CDR3 runs 12 residues. The CDR3 DNA follows: TGCGCCAGCAGCTTGGAGGCGAACGAGCAGTACTTC. Its protein product is CASSLEANEQYF.

This clonotype was counted at least ten times. The chain recombines TRBV6-5 with TRBJ2-2, with D possibly being TRBD1 (5 bases). The germline V gene encodes CDR1 MNHEY and CDR2 SVGAGI. The CDR3 runs to 15 residues. V lost 0 bases and J 0 bases, leaving 5 bases between the germline ends. The CDR3, as DNA: TGTGCCAGCAGTTACTCGACAGCGAACACCGGGGAGCTGTTTTTT. Translating gives CASSYSTANTGELFF.

This clonotype was picked up one time. This is likely a read error, given that the CDR3 carries no conserved phenylalanine or tryptophan at its end. The chain couples TRBV29-1 to TRBJ1-1, with 7 bases fitting TRBD1. CDR1 and CDR2 from the germline V gene are SQVTM and ANQGSEA. J lost 7 bases, V lost 3 bases, and 5 bases had no gene match. The CDR3 sequence is 12 residues long. CDR3 region: CSVEGQHLEAFS. DNA for the CDR3: TGCAGCGTTGAGGGACAGCACCTTGAAGCTTTCTCT.

There are many counts of this clonotype. V is TRBV20-1 and J is TRBJ1-4; TRBD1 aligns across 9 bases. The length of the CDR3 is 14 residues. After removal of 1 base from V and 8 bases from J, the junction contained 5 bases not matched to a gene. CDR1 is DFQATT, CDR2 SNEGSKA, per germline (reference sequence). CDR3 coding DNA: TGCAGTGCTAGAGGACAGGGGGTGCGGGAAAAACTGTTTTTT. It translates to CSARGQGVREKLFF.

This sequence joins TRBV7-2 and TRBJ2-1, with 9 bases identical to TRBD2. The trim removed 2 bases at V and 8 bases at J, leaving 7 bases unmatched. The length of the CDR3 is 15 residues. Germline values: CDR1 SGHTA, CDR2 FQGNSA. CDR3 in DNA: TGTGCCAGCAGCTTAAGGGCTAGCGGGACTGATGAGCAGTTCTTC. Translated: CASSLRASGTDEQFF.

This clonotype appeared a few times. The V call is TRBV20-1, the J call TRBJ2-6; TRBD2 might be the D (6 bases). CDR3 length: 15 residues. V lost 7 bases to trimming and J lost 4 bases, with 17 bases between them. Germline V gene lookup returns CDR1 DFQATT and CDR2 SNEGSKA (reference sequence). Here the CDR3 reads CSVVGGAAGANVLTF. CDR3 DNA: TGCAGTGTGGTCGGCGGGGCAGCCGGGGCCAACGTCCTGACTTTC.

This clonotype has a handful of counts. An end of the junction differs from the germline gene, which may be a read error. The chain carries TRBV10-3 and TRBJ2-1; 15 bases are a match to TRBD2. This CDR3 has 13 amino acids. Germline-derived CDR1 and CDR2 are ENHRY and SYGVKD. The CDR3 coding sequence is TGTGCCATCAGTGAGGGGGGACTAGCGGGAGGTGTCTTC. Translated, it gives CAISEGGLAGGVF.

This clonotype was seen only once. V usage is TRBV13 and J usage is TRBJ2-5; TRBD2 matches 9 bases. Trimming took 2 bases from V and 5 from J; bases not matched to a gene: 6. The CDR3 is 15 amino acids. The germline V gene has CDR1 PRHDT and CDR2 FYEKMQ (reference sequence). CDR3 bases: TGTGCCAGCAGCTTAAGACTAGCGGTAGGGGAGACCCAGTACTTC. This codes for CASSLRLAVGETQYF. Full variable domain (outside the CDR3, taken from reference TRBV13 and TRBJ2-5): AAGVIQSPRHLIKEKRETATLKCYPIPRHDTVYWYQQGPGQDPQFLISFYEKMQSDKGSIPDRFSAQQFSDYHSELNMSSLELGDSALYFCASSLRLAVGETQYFGPGTRLLVL.

Many counts were recorded for this clonotype. The CDR3 is CSARPTPTGLAGGYEQFF. CDR3 nucleotide sequence: TGCAGTGCTAGACCAACCCCAACGGGCCTAGCGGGAGGGTATGAGCAGTTCTTC. The chain links TRBV20-1 to TRBJ2-1; 12 bases line up with TRBD2. V was pared by 2 bases and J by 8 bases, with 16 bases of the junction left unmatched. Germline-derived CDR1 and CDR2 are DFQATT and SNEGSKA (reference sequence). The CDR3 runs 18 residues.

This clonotype was seen at least ten times. V gene TRBV9 combines with J gene TRBJ2-3; D might be TRBD1 (6 bases). The V end lost 3 bases, the J end lost 2 bases, and 19 bases lay between the germline ends. The CDR3 has 17 residues. The germline gives CDR1 SGDLS, CDR2 YYNGEE. The CDR3 loop is CASSAMTGTLPTDTQYF. The DNA of the CDR3 is TGTGCCAGCAGCGCGATGACTGGGACACTTCCCACAGATACGCAGTATTTT.

This clonotype was recorded many times. The chain has TRBV27 and TRBJ2-1, with D possibly being TRBD2 (5 bases). The CDR3 extends over 16 amino acids. Trimming took 6 bases from V and 7 from J, leaving 22 bases between them. In germline, CDR1 is MNHEY, CDR2 SMNVEV (reference sequence). DNA for the CDR3: TGTGCCAGCAGAAAAAGAAGCGGAGCCGTCTCAAATGAGCAGTTCTTC. This translates into CASRKRSGAVSNEQFF.

The CDR3 here is CASSQVRAAKQYV. The CDR3, as DNA: TGTGCCAGCAGCCAAGTCCGGGCAGCAAAGCAGTACGTC. The rearrangement joins TRBV14 to TRBJ2-7, with D unclear. This CDR3 has 13 amino acids. In germline, CDR1 is SGHDN, CDR2 FVKESK. The V and J ends lost 1 base and 8 bases respectively, with 12 bases between them.

This clonotype has at least ten counts. The V gene is TRBV6-1, the J gene TRBJ2-7, with D possibly being TRBD2 (6 bases). The CDR3 extends over 15 amino acids. The ends were cut back, 5 bases at V and 3 bases at J, with 17 bases in the middle. From germline, CDR1 is MNHNS and CDR2 SASEGT. CDR3 sequence: CASSTHRAGYYEQYF. CDR3 nucleotide sequence: TGTGCCAGCAGTACCCACCGGGCGGGGTACTACGAGCAGTACTTC.

This clonotype appeared a few times. The chain couples TRBV27 to TRBJ1-2, with D uncertain. There are 13 residues in the CDR3. Germline CDR1 and CDR2: MNHEY and SMNVEV (reference sequence). The V and J ends lost 4 bases and 7 bases respectively, with 13 bases between them. The CDR3 nucleotides read TGTGCCAGCAGTTCATGGACGGAGACTGGCTACACCTTC. Encoded protein: CASSSWTETGYTF.

The sample holds many counts of this clonotype. J is TRBJ1-6 and V is TRBV5-6; unclear D gene. The CDR3 is 12 amino acids. Trimming cost V 0 bases and J 7 bases, with 2 bases left between them. Germline lookup yields CDR1 SGHDT and CDR2 YYEEEE. CDR3 nucleotide sequence: TGTGCCAGCAGCTTGGCAAATTCACCCCTCCACTTT. Protein product: CASSLANSPLHF.

CDR3 residues: CATSRDLPRGLGENIQYF. The CDR3, as DNA: TGTGCCACCAGCAGAGATCTTCCTCGGGGACTAGGAGAAAACATTCAGTACTTC. The chain carries TRBV15 and TRBJ2-4; 8 nucleotides agree with TRBD2. Germline-derived CDR1 and CDR2 are LNHNV and YYDKDF (reference sequence). The CDR3 loop spans 18 amino acids. Losses at the gene ends were 0 bases for V and 5 bases for J; bases not matched to a gene: 12. The full variable domain, in which reference TRBV15 and TRBJ2-4 provide the parts outside the CDR3, is DAMVIQNPRYQVTQFGKPVTLSCSQTLNHNVMYWYQQKSSQAPKLLFHYYDKDFNNEADTPDNFQSRRPNTSFCFLDIRSPGLGDTAMYLCATSRDLPRGLGENIQYFGAGTRLSVL.

The chain links TRBV27 to TRBJ1-5; possible D gene TRBD1, 5 bases. The CDR3 consists of 14 residues. Germline V gene data show CDR1 as MNHEY and CDR2 as SMNVEV (reference sequence). V gave up 2 bases and J gave up 4 bases, with 9 bases separating them. The CDR3 region is CASSLMAGNQPQHF. CDR3 DNA: TGTGCCAGCAGTTTAATGGCAGGGAATCAGCCCCAGCATTTT.

This clonotype was counted at least ten times. The genes are TRBV4-1 and TRBJ2-5; 9 bases align to TRBD2. The germline V gene has CDR1 MGHRA and CDR2 YSYEKL. The V gene end was trimmed by 1 base and the J gene end by 5 bases; junction bases not matched to a gene: 5. The CDR3 sequence is 15 residues long. CDR3 coding DNA: TGCGCCAGCAGCCAAGGCGGGAGGGCCGGGGAGACCCAGTACTTC. Encoded protein: CASSQGGRAGETQYF.

This clonotype was seen more than once but under ten times. CDR3 bases: TGTGCCATACAAGCCGGGACAGGGCCCCGCGGGGCCAACGTCCTGACTTTC. Translating it yields CAIQAGTGPRGANVLTF. The chain joins TRBV30 to TRBJ2-6; 9 bases line up with TRBD1. The CDR3 is made up of 17 amino acids. Losses at the gene ends were 8 bases for V and 4 bases for J; bases not matched to a gene: 15. The germline V gene has CDR1 GTSNPN and CDR2 SVGIG (reference sequence).

This clonotype turned up a few times. This rearrangement joins TRBV5-6 to TRBJ1-4; D is perhaps TRBD1 (6 bases). Germline CDR1 is SGHDT and CDR2 is YYEEEE. This CDR3 region has 14 residues. V lost 10 bases and J 12 bases, leaving 25 bases between the germline ends. CDR3 DNA: TGTGCCGGCTGCCGGGGGGCCCGTTGTGAGCAACTGTTTTTT. It yields the protein CAGCRGARCEQLFF.

The V gene is TRBV11-1, the J gene TRBJ2-3, with a weak D call TRBD1 (6 bases). The V and J ends lost 8 bases and 4 bases respectively, with 28 bases between them. The length of the CDR3 is 18 residues. CDR1 and CDR2 from the germline V gene are SGHAT and FQDESV (reference sequence). The CDR3 here is CASALVPTGSMFADTQYF. Here the CDR3 DNA reads TGTGCCAGCGCCCTAGTCCCCACAGGGTCAATGTTTGCAGATACGCAGTATTTT.

At least ten counts were recorded for this clonotype. The CDR3 nucleotides are TGCAGTGCTAGAGATGTCCCCAGGGGGAGGGCCACCGGGGAGCTGTTTTTT. Amino acids: CSARDVPRGRATGELFF. The chain employs TRBV20-1 and TRBJ2-2; D might be TRBD1 or TRBD2, each matching 7 bases. Germline loops: CDR1 DFQATT, CDR2 SNEGSKA (reference sequence). The CDR3 sequence is 17 residues long. V was trimmed by 0 bases and J by 4 bases, leaving 18 bases between them.

J is TRBJ2-1 and V is TRBV25-1; TRBD2 matches at 7 bases. CDR1 is MGHDK, CDR2 SYGVNS, per germline. The CDR3 is 12 residues long. V shed 8 bases, J shed 9 bases, and the junction held 7 bases outside the gene matches. The DNA for the CDR3 is TGTGCCAGCGGGAGGGAATTTAGTGAGCAGTTCTTC. This translates into CASGREFSEQFF.

This clonotype was seen many times. The V and J genes are TRBV27 and TRBJ2-7, with a possible D match to TRBD1 (6 bases). Trimming removed 7 bases at V and 4 bases at J, with 11 bases between. Per the germline V gene, CDR1 is MNHEY and CDR2 is SMNVEV (reference sequence). The CDR3 contains 12 residues. The CDR3 DNA sequence: TGTGCCAGCAAGGGGGTTTGGTACGAGCAGTACTTC. Protein product: CASKGVWYEQYF.

V gene TRBV11-2 combines with J gene TRBJ1-1; D is uncertain. CDR1 is SGHAT and CDR2 is FQNNGV in the germline V gene. CDR3 length: 13 amino acids. The V end was cut by 0 bases, the J end by 8 bases, with 10 bases between. CDR3 sequence: CASSLETTDEAFF. Written as DNA, the CDR3 is TGTGCCAGCAGCTTAGAAACGACGGACGAAGCTTTCTTT.